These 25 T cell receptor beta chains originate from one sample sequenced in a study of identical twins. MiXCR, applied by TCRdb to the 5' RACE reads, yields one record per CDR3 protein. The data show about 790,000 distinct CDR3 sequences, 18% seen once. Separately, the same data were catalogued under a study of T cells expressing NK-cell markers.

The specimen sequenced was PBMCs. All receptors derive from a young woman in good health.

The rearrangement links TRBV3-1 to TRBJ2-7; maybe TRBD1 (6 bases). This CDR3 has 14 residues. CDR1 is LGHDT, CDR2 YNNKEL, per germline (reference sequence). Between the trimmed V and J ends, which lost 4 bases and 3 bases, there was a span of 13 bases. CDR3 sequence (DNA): TGTGCCAGCAGCCCTTTGGGGGCATACTACGAGCAGTACTTC. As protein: CASSPLGAYYEQYF.

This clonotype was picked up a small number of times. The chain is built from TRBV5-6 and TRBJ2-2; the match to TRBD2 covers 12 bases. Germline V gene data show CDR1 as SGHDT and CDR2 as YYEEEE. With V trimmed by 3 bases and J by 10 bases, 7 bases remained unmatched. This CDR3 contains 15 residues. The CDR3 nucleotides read TGTGCCAGCAGCTACGGACTAGCGGGGTTGGTGGAGCTGTTTTTT. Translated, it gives CASSYGLAGLVELFF.

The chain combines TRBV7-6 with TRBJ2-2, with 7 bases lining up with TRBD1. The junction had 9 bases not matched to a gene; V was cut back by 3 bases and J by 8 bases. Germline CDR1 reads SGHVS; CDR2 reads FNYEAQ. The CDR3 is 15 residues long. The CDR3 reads CASSFLGGAAGELFF. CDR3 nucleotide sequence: TGTGCCAGCAGCTTTTTAGGGGGCGCAGCGGGGGAGCTGTTTTTT.

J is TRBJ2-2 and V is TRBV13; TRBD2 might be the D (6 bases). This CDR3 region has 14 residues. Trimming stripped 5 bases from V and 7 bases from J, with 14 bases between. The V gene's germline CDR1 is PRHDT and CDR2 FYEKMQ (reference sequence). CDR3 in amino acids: CASSVGTVGGELFF. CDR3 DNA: TGTGCCAGCAGCGTTGGGACTGTCGGCGGGGAGCTGTTTTTT.

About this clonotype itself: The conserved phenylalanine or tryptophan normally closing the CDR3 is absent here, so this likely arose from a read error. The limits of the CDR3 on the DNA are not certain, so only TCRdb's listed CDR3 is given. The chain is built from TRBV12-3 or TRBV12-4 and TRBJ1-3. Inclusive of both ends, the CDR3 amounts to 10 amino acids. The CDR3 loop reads CASSNRIVGC.

This CDR3 reads CSSRTAVSEQYF. In DNA form, the CDR3 reads TGCAGTTCCAGGACAGCGGTTAGCGAGCAGTACTTC. The V and J genes are TRBV20-1 and TRBJ2-7; D possibly corresponds to TRBD1 (6 bases). The CDR3 is 12 residues long. V was pared by 8 bases and J by 6 bases, with 17 bases between. Germline V gene data show CDR1 as DFQATT and CDR2 as SNEGSKA (reference sequence).

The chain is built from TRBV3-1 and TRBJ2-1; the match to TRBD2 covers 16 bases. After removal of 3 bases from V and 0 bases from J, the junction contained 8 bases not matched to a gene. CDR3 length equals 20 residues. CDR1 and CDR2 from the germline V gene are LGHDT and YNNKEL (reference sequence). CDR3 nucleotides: TGTGCCAGCAGCCAGGTCGGGACTAGCGGGGGGGTAAGCTCCTACAATGAGCAGTTCTTC. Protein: CASSQVGTSGGVSSYNEQFF.

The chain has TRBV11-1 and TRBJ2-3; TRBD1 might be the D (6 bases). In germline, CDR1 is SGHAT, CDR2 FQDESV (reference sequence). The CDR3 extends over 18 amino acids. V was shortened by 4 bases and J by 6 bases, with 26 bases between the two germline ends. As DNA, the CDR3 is TGTGCCAGCAGCTCAGGAGTATGGGACATTAATAATTTCGATACGCAGTATTTT. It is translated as CASSSGVWDINNFDTQYF.

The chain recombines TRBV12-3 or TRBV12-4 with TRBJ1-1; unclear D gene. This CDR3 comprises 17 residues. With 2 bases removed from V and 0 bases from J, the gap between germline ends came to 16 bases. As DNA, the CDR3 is TGTGCCAGCAGTTTATCCACCGACGCTCGTATGAACACTGAAGCTTTCTTT. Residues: CASSLSTDARMNTEAFF.

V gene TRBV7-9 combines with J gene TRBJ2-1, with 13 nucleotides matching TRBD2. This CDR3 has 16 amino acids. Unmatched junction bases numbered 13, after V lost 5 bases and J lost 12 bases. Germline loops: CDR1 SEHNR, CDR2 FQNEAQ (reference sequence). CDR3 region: CASSLRTSGGFRGQFF. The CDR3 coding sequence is TGTGCCAGCAGCCTACGGACTAGCGGGGGATTCAGGGGGCAGTTCTTC.

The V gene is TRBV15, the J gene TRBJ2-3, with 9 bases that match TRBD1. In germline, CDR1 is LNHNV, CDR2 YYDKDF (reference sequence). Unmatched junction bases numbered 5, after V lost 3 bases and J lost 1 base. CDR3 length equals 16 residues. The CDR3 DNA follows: TGTGCCACCAGCAGGGACAGGGGCTCGGGCACAGATACGCAGTATTTT. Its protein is CATSRDRGSGTDTQYF.

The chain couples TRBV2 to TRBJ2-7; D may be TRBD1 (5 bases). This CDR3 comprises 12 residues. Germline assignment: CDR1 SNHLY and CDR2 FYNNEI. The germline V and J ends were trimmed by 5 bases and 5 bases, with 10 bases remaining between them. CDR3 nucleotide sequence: TGTGCCAGCAGTCCTGGACAACACGAGCAGTACTTC. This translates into CASSPGQHEQYF.

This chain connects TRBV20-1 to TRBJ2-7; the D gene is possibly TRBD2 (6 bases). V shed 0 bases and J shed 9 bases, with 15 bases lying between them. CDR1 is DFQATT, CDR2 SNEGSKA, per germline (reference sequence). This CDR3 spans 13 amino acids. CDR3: CSARDAGLLGQYF. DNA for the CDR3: TGCAGTGCTAGAGATGCGGGACTGTTAGGGCAGTACTTC.

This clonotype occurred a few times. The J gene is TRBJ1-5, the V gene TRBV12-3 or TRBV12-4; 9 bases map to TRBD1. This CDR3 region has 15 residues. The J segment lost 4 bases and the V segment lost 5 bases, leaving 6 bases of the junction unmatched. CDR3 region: CASSGDRAENQPQHF. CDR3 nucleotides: TGTGCCAGCAGTGGGGACAGGGCCGAAAATCAGCCCCAGCATTTT.

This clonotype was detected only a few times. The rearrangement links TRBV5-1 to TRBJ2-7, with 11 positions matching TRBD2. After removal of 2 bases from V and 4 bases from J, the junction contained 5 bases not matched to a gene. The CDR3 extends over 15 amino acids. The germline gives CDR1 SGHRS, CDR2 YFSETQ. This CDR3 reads CASSFLLAGGYEQYF. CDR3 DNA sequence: TGCGCCAGCAGCTTCCTTCTAGCGGGAGGTTACGAGCAGTACTTC.

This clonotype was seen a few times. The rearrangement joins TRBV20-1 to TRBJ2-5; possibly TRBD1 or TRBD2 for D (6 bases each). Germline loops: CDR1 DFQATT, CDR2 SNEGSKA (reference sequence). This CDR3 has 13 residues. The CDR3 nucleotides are TGCAGCCTCGCCCGGGGGCCCCAAGAGACCCAGTACTTC. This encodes CSLARGPQETQYF.

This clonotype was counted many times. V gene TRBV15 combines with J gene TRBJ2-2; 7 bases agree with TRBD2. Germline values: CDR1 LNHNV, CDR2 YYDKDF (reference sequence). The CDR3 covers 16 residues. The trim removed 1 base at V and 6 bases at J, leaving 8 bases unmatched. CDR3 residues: CATSRGTAGRAGELFF. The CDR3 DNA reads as TGTGCCACCAGCAGAGGAACAGCGGGGAGGGCCGGGGAGCTGTTTTTT.

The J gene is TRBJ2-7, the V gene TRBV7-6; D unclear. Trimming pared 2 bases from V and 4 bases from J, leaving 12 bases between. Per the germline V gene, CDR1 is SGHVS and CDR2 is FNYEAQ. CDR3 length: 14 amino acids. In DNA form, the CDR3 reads TGTGCCAGCAGCTTAAATACGGCGCGGTACGAGCAGTACTTC. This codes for CASSLNTARYEQYF.

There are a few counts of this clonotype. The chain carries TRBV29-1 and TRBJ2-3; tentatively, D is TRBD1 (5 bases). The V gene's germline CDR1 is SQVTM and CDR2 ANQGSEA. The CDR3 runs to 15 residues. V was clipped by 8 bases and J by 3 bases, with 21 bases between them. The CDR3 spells CSLTPQGKVTDTQYF. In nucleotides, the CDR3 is TGCAGCCTGACCCCCCAGGGTAAGGTGACAGATACGCAGTATTTT.

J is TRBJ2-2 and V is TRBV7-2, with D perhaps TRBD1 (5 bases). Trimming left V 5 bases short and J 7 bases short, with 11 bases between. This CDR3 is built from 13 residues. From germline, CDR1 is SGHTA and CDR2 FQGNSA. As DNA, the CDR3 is TGTGCCAGCAGCGATCAGGGTTTCGGGGAGCTGTTTTTT. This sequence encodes CASSDQGFGELFF.

CDR3 bases: TGTGCCAGCAGCTTGACACGGGAGTATTACGAGCAGTACTTC. It encodes CASSLTREYYEQYF. V is TRBV7-2 and J is TRBJ2-7; D is possibly TRBD2 (6 bases). V shed 3 bases and J shed 4 bases, with 13 bases lying between them. Germline V gene sequence: CDR1 SGHTA, CDR2 FQGNSA. This CDR3 comprises 14 residues. The variable domain in full, completed from reference TRBV7-2 and TRBJ2-7, reads GAGVSQSPSNKVTEKGKDVELRCDPISGHTALYWYRQSLGQGLEFLIYFQGNSAPDKSGLPSDRFSAERTGGSVSTLTIQRTQQEDSAVYLCASSLTREYYEQYFGPGTRLTVT.

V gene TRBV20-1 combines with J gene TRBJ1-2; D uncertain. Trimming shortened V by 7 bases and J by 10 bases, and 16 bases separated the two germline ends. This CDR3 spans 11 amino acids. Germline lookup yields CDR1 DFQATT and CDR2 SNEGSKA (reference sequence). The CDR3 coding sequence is TGCAGTGGAAGCAGGACTAATGCCTACACCTTC. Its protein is CSGSRTNAYTF.

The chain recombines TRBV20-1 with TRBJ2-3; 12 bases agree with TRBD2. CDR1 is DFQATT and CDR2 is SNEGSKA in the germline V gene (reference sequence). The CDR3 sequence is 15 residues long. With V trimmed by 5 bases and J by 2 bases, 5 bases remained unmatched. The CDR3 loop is CSARLAGAYTDTQYF. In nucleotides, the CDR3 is TGCAGTGCTCGACTAGCGGGGGCCTACACAGATACGCAGTATTTT.

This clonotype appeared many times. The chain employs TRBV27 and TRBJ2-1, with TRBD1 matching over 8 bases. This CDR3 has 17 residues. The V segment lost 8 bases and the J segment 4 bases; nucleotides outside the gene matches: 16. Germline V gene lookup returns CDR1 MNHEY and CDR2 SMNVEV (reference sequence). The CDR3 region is CASLKYPPGQGYNEQFF. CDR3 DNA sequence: TGTGCCAGCCTAAAGTACCCTCCCGGACAGGGATACAATGAGCAGTTCTTC.

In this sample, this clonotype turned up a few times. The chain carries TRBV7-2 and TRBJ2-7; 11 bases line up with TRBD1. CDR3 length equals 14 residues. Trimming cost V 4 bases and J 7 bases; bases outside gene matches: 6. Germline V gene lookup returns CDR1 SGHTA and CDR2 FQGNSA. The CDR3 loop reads CASSWDRGSREQYF. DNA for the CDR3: TGTGCCAGCAGCTGGGACAGGGGGTCTCGGGAGCAGTACTTC. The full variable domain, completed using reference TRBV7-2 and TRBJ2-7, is GAGVSQSPSNKVTEKGKDVELRCDPISGHTALYWYRQSLGQGLEFLIYFQGNSAPDKSGLPSDRFSAERTGGSVSTLTIQRTQQEDSAVYLCASSWDRGSREQYFGPGTRLTVT.